These 32 T cell receptor beta chains were sequenced from one sample in a study of cytomegalovirus exposure and HLA in healthy donors. This table comes from immunoSEQ multiplex PCR, and its TCRdb copy is limited to in-frame clones, with some not included. The repertoire includes about 110,000 clones, roughly 88% of them detected once, and approximately 3% sits in the top ten. The sample comprised PBMCs. These receptors all stem from a woman under 30 in good health and CMV-seronegative.

The chain uses TRBV4-1 and TRBJ1-6; TRBD1 agrees at 9 bases. V shed 5 bases and J 7 bases; nucleotides not matched to a gene: 12. This CDR3 has 17 amino acids. Germline CDR1 and CDR2: MGHRA and YSYEKL. The CDR3 spells CASSVHRGLRKNSPLHF. CDR3 DNA sequence: TGCGCCAGCAGCGTTCACAGGGGGCTTAGGAAGAATTCACCCCTCCACTTT.

This clone was observed once. The chain is built from TRBV5-1 and TRBJ2-1, with D maybe TRBD1 (6 bases). The CDR3 extends over 17 amino acids. Germline CDR1 and CDR2: SGHRS and YFSETQ. Trimming stripped 0 bases from V and 1 base from J, with 14 bases between. CDR3 residues: CASSLVANRDSYNEQFF. The CDR3, as DNA: TGCGCCAGCAGCTTGGTGGCTAACAGGGATTCCTACAATGAGCAGTTCTTC.

This clone appeared a single time. The V gene is TRBV7-7, the J gene TRBJ2-2, with 9 bases lining up with TRBD2. CDR3 length: 16 amino acids. CDR1 and CDR2 (germline): SSHAT, FNYEAQ (reference sequence). V gave up 6 bases and J gave up 4 bases; unmatched junction bases: 9. Here the CDR3 DNA reads TGTGCCAGCAGAGACGCTAGCGGGGCGATCACCGGGGAGCTGTTTTTT. Protein product: CASRDASGAITGELFF. Combining the CDR3 with reference TRBV7-7 and TRBJ2-2 gives the whole variable domain GAGVSQSPRYKVTKRGQDVTLRCDPISSHATLYWYQQALGQGPEFLTYFNYEAQPDKSGLPSDRFSAERPEGSISTLTIQRTEQRDSAMYRCASRDASGAITGELFFGEGSRLTVL.

The CDR3 protein is CASSLRGQFTDTQYF. CDR3 coding DNA: TGTGCCAGCAGCCTCAGGGGACAGTTCACAGATACGCAGTATTTT. This sequence joins TRBV7-3 and TRBJ2-3; 7 bases match TRBD1. Germline assignment: CDR1 SGHTA and CDR2 FQGTGA. The length of the CDR3 is 15 residues. The ends lost 5 bases at V and 2 bases at J; junction bases unmatched: 7.

The rearrangement uses TRBV11-2 and TRBJ2-7; a possible D gene is TRBD2 (5 bases). The V end lost 4 bases, the J end lost 0 bases, and 10 bases lay between the germline ends. There are 14 residues in the CDR3. CDR1 is SGHAT and CDR2 is FQNNGV in the germline V gene. CDR3 loop: CASSSGGYSYEQYF. In DNA form, the CDR3 reads TGTGCCAGCAGCTCAGGCGGGTACTCCTACGAGCAGTACTTC.

V and J are TRBV5-1 and TRBJ2-1; maybe TRBD2 (5 bases). V lost 0 bases and J 8 bases, leaving 21 bases between the germline ends. The CDR3 runs 17 residues. The germline V gene has CDR1 SGHRS and CDR2 YFSETQ. CDR3 bases: TGCGCCAGCAGCTTGGTAGGACTCCGTAGAACCCCGGATGAGCAGTTCTTC. Its translation is CASSLVGLRRTPDEQFF.

This chain connects TRBV30 to TRBJ2-1; 8 bases are a match to TRBD1. The CDR3 extends over 13 amino acids. V lost 5 bases to trimming and J lost 6 bases; unmatched junction nucleotides: 6. Germline V gene sequence: CDR1 GTSNPN, CDR2 SVGIG (reference sequence). The chain's CDR3 is CAWDRGPRNEQFF. The CDR3 coding sequence is TGTGCCTGGGACAGGGGTCCTCGCAATGAGCAGTTCTTC.

The V gene is TRBV6-5, the J gene TRBJ2-7; the match to TRBD1 covers 7 bases. The germline V gene has CDR1 MNHEY and CDR2 SVGAGI. This CDR3 contains 12 residues. The V segment lost 10 bases and the J segment 8 bases; nucleotides outside the gene matches: 11. CDR3 in DNA: TGTGCCACTTCCGGGACAGACAGAAAGCAGTACTTC. This gives the protein CATSGTDRKQYF.

On this clone: One junction end disagrees with the germline gene, perhaps due to a read error. The chain links TRBV4-2 to TRBJ2-1, with D possibly TRBD2 on 5 matching bases. Germline-derived CDR1 and CDR2 are LGHNA and YNFKEQ. The CDR3 has 16 amino acids. The CDR3: CASSQDNERTYPSELF. CDR3 in DNA: TGTGCCAGCAGCCAAGATAATGAAAGGACTTACCCCTCCGAGCTCTTC.

This chain connects TRBV5-3 to TRBJ2-7, with TRBD2 matching 11 bases. TRBV5-3 is an ORF, and what it does is uncertain. The trim removed 2 bases at V and 0 bases at J, leaving 10 bases unmatched. This CDR3 comprises 18 residues. The CDR3 sequence: CARSLSSGGASDSYEQYF. The CDR3 coding sequence is TGTGCCAGAAGCTTAAGTAGCGGGGGGGCTTCCGACTCCTACGAGCAGTACTTC.

The rearrangement links TRBV29-1 to TRBJ1-1, with 10 bases matching TRBD1. This CDR3 spans 14 amino acids. Germline V CDR1 and CDR2: SQVTM, ANQGSEA. The CDR3 sequence: CTARLPGTGVEAFF. Here the CDR3 DNA reads TGCACCGCCCGGCTCCCCGGGACAGGGGTTGAAGCTTTCTTT.

The V gene is TRBV7-9, the J gene TRBJ2-7; the D gene is possibly TRBD2 (5 bases). The V and J ends lost 7 bases and 5 bases respectively, with 18 bases between them. CDR1 and CDR2 from the germline V gene are SEHNR and FQNEAQ (reference sequence). The CDR3 extends over 14 amino acids. For the CDR3, the DNA is TGTGCCAGCACCCCACTCGGGGTCGCCAACGAGCAGTACTTC. Protein: CASTPLGVANEQYF. The variable domain in full, completed from reference TRBV7-9 and TRBJ2-7, reads DTGVSQNPRHKITKRGQNVTFRCDPISEHNRLYWYRQTLGQGPEFLTYFQNEAQLEKSRLLSDRFSAERPKGSFSTLEIQRTEQGDSAMYLCASTPLGVANEQYFGPGTRLTVT.

V gene TRBV28 combines with J gene TRBJ2-6; 9 bases map to TRBD1. V lost 2 bases and J lost 2; bases outside the gene matches: 4. The CDR3 totals 17 residues. Germline V gene lookup returns CDR1 MDHEN and CDR2 SYDVKM. CDR3 DNA: TGTGCCAGCAGTTTAAGGAGGACAGGGGCTGGGGCCAACGTCCTGACTTTC. This sequence encodes CASSLRRTGAGANVLTF.

The rearrangement joins TRBV7-9 to TRBJ1-2; possible D gene TRBD1, 6 bases. Germline V gene sequence: CDR1 SEHNR, CDR2 FQNEAQ (reference sequence). The length of the CDR3 is 15 residues. Trimming stripped 6 bases from V and 5 bases from J, with 19 bases between. The CDR3 reads CASRPGTTWEYGYTF. DNA of the CDR3: TGTGCCAGCAGACCCGGGACAACCTGGGAGTATGGCTACACCTTC.

This sequence joins TRBV30 and TRBJ2-1; D remains ambiguous. With 1 base removed from V and 0 bases from J, the gap between germline ends came to 7 bases. The CDR3 is 14 amino acids. Germline V gives CDR1 GTSNPN, CDR2 SVGIG (reference sequence). Written as DNA, the CDR3 is TGTGCCTGGAGTGATCAATCCTCCTACAATGAGCAGTTCTTC. Translation gives CAWSDQSSYNEQFF.

The chain is built from TRBV5-8 and TRBJ2-7; TRBD2 matches 12 bases. This CDR3 spans 15 amino acids. Unmatched junction bases numbered 4, after V lost 2 bases and J lost 4 bases. Germline CDR1 is SGHTS and CDR2 is YDEGEE. CDR3 loop: CASSFRLAGAYEQYF. CDR3 sequence (DNA): TGTGCCAGCAGCTTCCGACTAGCGGGAGCTTACGAGCAGTACTTC.

A remark on this clone: One end of the junction varies from germline; a read error may be responsible. This chain joins TRBV2 and TRBJ1-5, with D unresolved. Germline lookup yields CDR1 SNHLY and CDR2 FYNNEI. The CDR3 runs 15 residues. In DNA form, the CDR3 reads TGTGCCAGCAGCGAAGGCGGGGTCGGCAATCAGCCCCAGCATTTT. Protein product: CASSEGGVGNQPQHF.

The chain uses TRBV6-1 and TRBJ2-5; D not certain. CDR3 size: 14 residues. V gave up 3 bases and J gave up 2 bases, with 10 bases separating them. The germline V gene has CDR1 MNHNS and CDR2 SASEGT. The CDR3: CASSEYRTQETQYF. In DNA form, the CDR3 reads TGTGCCAGCAGTGAGTACCGAACACAAGAGACCCAGTACTTC.

This chain uses TRBV2 with TRBJ2-6; D is unresolved. Germline lookup yields CDR1 SNHLY and CDR2 FYNNEI. There are 15 residues in the CDR3. V was cut by 4 bases and J by 2 bases, with 9 bases left in between. CDR3 amino acids: CASSVGGPGANVLTF. The DNA of the CDR3 is TGTGCCAGCAGTGTAGGCGGCCCTGGGGCCAACGTCCTGACTTTC. Full variable domain (rest looked up from reference TRBV2 and TRBJ2-6): EPEVTQTPSHQVTQMGQEVILRCVPISNHLYFYWYRQILGQKVEFLVSFYNNEISEKSEIFDDQFSVERPDGSNFTLKIRSTKLEDSAMYFCASSVGGPGANVLTFGAGSRLTVL.

The V call is TRBV19, the J call TRBJ2-2, with D possibly being TRBD2 (5 bases). Germline lookup yields CDR1 LNHDA and CDR2 SQIVND (reference sequence). CDR3 length: 16 amino acids. Trimming stripped 3 bases from V and 0 bases from J, with 11 bases between. The CDR3 nucleotides are TGTGCCAGTAGTATGAGGAGGCCCACGAACACCGGGGAGCTGTTTTTT. The encoded protein is CASSMRRPTNTGELFF. The complete variable domain, with remaining parts taken from reference TRBV19 and TRBJ2-2, reads DGGITQSPKYLFRKEGQNVTLSCEQNLNHDAMYWYRQDPGQGLRLIYYSQIVNDFQKGDIAEGYSVSREKKESFPLTVTSAQKNPTAFYLCASSMRRPTNTGELFFGEGSRLTVL.

The J gene is TRBJ1-2, the V gene TRBV27; no clear D. The germline gives CDR1 MNHEY, CDR2 SMNVEV (reference sequence). CDR3 length: 15 amino acids. Trimming took 7 bases from V and 4 from J, leaving 19 bases between them. The CDR3 DNA reads as TGTGCCAGCACCCCTGGTTGGGGTGGGAGCTATGGCTACACCTTC. Translation: CASTPGWGGSYGYTF.

This clone was observed a few times. The genes are TRBV29-1 and TRBJ1-2; 7 positions match TRBD1. This CDR3 has 13 amino acids. After removal of 0 bases from V and 4 bases from J, the junction contained 2 bases not matched to a gene. Germline assignment: CDR1 SQVTM and CDR2 ANQGSEA. CDR3 residues: CSVEDRTGYGYTF. As DNA, the CDR3 is TGCAGCGTTGAAGATCGGACAGGCTATGGCTACACCTTC.

The chain is built from TRBV15 and TRBJ2-2; a weak D match, TRBD1 (6 bases). Germline V lookup: CDR1 LNHNV, CDR2 YYDKDF (reference sequence). The CDR3 contains 18 residues. The germline V and J ends were trimmed by 1 base and 6 bases, with 21 bases remaining between them. CDR3 coding DNA: TGTGCCACCAGCAGAGGAAGGGCAACAGGGTTTAGAGCCGGGGAGCTGTTTTTT. This translates into CATSRGRATGFRAGELFF.

This clone was recorded only once. V is TRBV5-1 and J is TRBJ2-3; 8 bases are a match to TRBD1. V shed 7 bases, J shed 1 base, and the junction held 8 bases outside the gene matches. This CDR3 is built from 15 residues. CDR1 is SGHRS, CDR2 YFSETQ, per germline. Here the CDR3 reads CASQLGGQGTDTQYF. The CDR3 coding sequence is TGCGCCAGCCAGCTTGGGGGACAGGGCACAGATACGCAGTATTTT.

V usage is TRBV5-1 and J usage is TRBJ1-2, with TRBD1 matching 9 bases. The CDR3 extends over 15 amino acids. Per the germline V gene, CDR1 is SGHRS and CDR2 is YFSETQ. Germline trimming cut 4 bases from V and 2 bases from J; bases unmatched to any gene: 6. CDR3: CASSRGQGRNYGYTF. CDR3 nucleotides: TGCGCCAGCAGCCGCGGACAGGGGAGGAACTATGGCTACACCTTC.

The chain uses TRBV5-1 and TRBJ2-5; D remains unclear. The CDR3 consists of 12 residues. CDR1 is SGHRS, CDR2 YFSETQ, per germline. The ends were cut back, 7 bases at V and 2 bases at J, with 9 bases in the middle. The CDR3 DNA follows: TGCGCCAGCCGCCTCGAGCAAGAGACCCAGTACTTC. Its protein product is CASRLEQETQYF.

The J gene is TRBJ1-1, the V gene TRBV10-3, with a weak D call TRBD1 (6 bases). Germline V gene sequence: CDR1 ENHRY, CDR2 SYGVKD. This CDR3 region has 13 residues. Trimming shortened V by 8 bases and J by 0 bases, and 10 bases separated the two germline ends. CDR3 amino acids: CAIGTGMNTEAFF. Here the CDR3 DNA reads TGTGCCATCGGAACAGGGATGAACACTGAAGCTTTCTTT.

In its sample, this clone was seen a few times. This rearrangement joins TRBV5-1 to TRBJ2-1, with 10 bases matching TRBD2. The CDR3 spans 14 residues. CDR1 and CDR2 (germline): SGHRS, YFSETQ. V was pared by 0 bases and J by 9 bases, with 3 bases of the junction left unmatched. CDR3 bases: TGCGCCAGCAGCTTGGAGCGGGGGGGGTCTGAGCAGTTCTTC. It encodes CASSLERGGSEQFF. Looking up the rest from reference TRBV5-1 and TRBJ2-1 gives the full variable domain: KAGVTQTPRYLIKTRGQQVTLSCSPISGHRSVSWYQQTPGQGLQFLFEYFSETQRNKGNFPGRFSGRQFSNSRSEMNVSTLELGDSALYLCASSLERGGSEQFFGPGTRLTVL.

This CDR3 reads CASSLLGGRGNEQFF. The CDR3, as DNA: TGTGCCAGCAGTTTACTGGGGGGAAGGGGTAATGAGCAGTTCTTC. The chain is built from TRBV27 and TRBJ2-1, with D possibly TRBD2 on 6 matching bases. The V end was cut by 2 bases, the J end by 7 bases, with 15 bases between. Per germline, CDR1 MNHEY and CDR2 SMNVEV (reference sequence). The CDR3 is made up of 15 amino acids.

The rearrangement uses TRBV7-3 and TRBJ2-1, with a tentative D call TRBD2 (5 bases). The ends were cut back, 5 bases at V and 6 bases at J, with 11 bases in the middle. The germline V gene encodes CDR1 SGHTA and CDR2 FQGTGA. CDR3 length equals 13 residues. CDR3 DNA: TGTGCCAGCAGCCGTGGAGGACTCAATGAGCAGTTCTTC. This codes for CASSRGGLNEQFF.

The chain has TRBV10-3 and TRBJ1-2, with D hard to call. Germline V gene data show CDR1 as ENHRY and CDR2 as SYGVKD. Trimming took off 5 bases at V and 4 bases at J, with 11 bases between the two ends. The CDR3 covers 13 residues. The CDR3 is CAISSSPGYGYTF. DNA of the CDR3: TGTGCCATCAGTAGCTCCCCGGGCTATGGCTACACCTTC.

J is TRBJ1-5 and V is TRBV7-6, with D possibly being TRBD1 (5 bases). The germline gives CDR1 SGHVS, CDR2 FNYEAQ. The CDR3 is 13 residues long. Deletions cut 0 bases from V and 9 bases from J, with 9 bases between. The CDR3 DNA is TGTGCCAGCAGCTTAGCGGGGCTTGGGCCCCAGCATTTT. It encodes CASSLAGLGPQHF.